The 30 T cell receptor beta chains given below trace back to one sample, sequenced in a study of T cell responses to AZD1222 COVID-19 vaccine. The protocol was immunoSEQ multiplex PCR, while the TCRdb copy is restricted to in-frame clones and leaves out a portion. The sample includes some 150,000 clones, 75% to 85% of them seen just once. Source: peripheral blood, taken 28 days after the second dose of the MenACWY control vaccine. These receptors all come from an adult who received the MenACWY meningococcal vaccine as a control.

This clone was seen only once. The rearrangement joins TRBV4-1 to TRBJ2-3; no clear D gene. This CDR3 has 15 amino acids. V was shortened by 1 base and J by 0 bases, with 8 bases between the two germline ends. Germline V gene lookup returns CDR1 MGHRA and CDR2 YSYEKL. The CDR3 DNA reads TGCGCCAGCAGCCAAGTAGGTACTAGCACAGATACGCAGTATTTT. Translated: CASSQVGTSTDTQYF.

The chain carries TRBV5-1 and TRBJ1-2; possibly TRBD1 for D (5 bases). The germline V and J ends were trimmed by 3 bases and 4 bases, with 13 bases remaining between them. This CDR3 contains 14 residues. Germline CDR1 SGHRS, CDR2 YFSETQ. The CDR3 DNA follows: TGCGCCAGCAGCTGGGCCGACAGCCTCTATGGCTACACCTTC. Encoded protein: CASSWADSLYGYTF.

CDR3 DNA: TGTGCCAGCAGTTGGCAGGGACGGGACACTGAAGCTTTCTTT. Its protein product is CASSWQGRDTEAFF. This sequence joins TRBV27 and TRBJ1-1, with TRBD1 as a possible D gene (5 bases). The germline V and J ends were trimmed by 4 bases and 3 bases, with 12 bases remaining between them. This CDR3 has 14 amino acids. Germline V lookup: CDR1 MNHEY, CDR2 SMNVEV (reference sequence).

The rearrangement joins TRBV11-2 to TRBJ2-3; D is possibly TRBD1 (6 bases). The V end was cut by 7 bases, the J end by 3 bases, with 8 bases between. This CDR3 contains 12 residues. The V gene's germline CDR1 is SGHAT and CDR2 FQNNGV. The CDR3 DNA sequence: TGTGCCAGCAAGGGGGTTACAGATACGCAGTATTTT. Its protein is CASKGVTDTQYF.

The chain couples TRBV29-1 to TRBJ1-2, with D unresolved. The CDR3 is 12 amino acids. Germline V lookup: CDR1 SQVTM, CDR2 ANQGSEA. The V end was cut by 7 bases, the J end by 3 bases, with 12 bases between. CDR3 DNA: TGCAGCGCCCTCGAGGGCCACTATGGCTACACCTTC. This sequence encodes CSALEGHYGYTF. Together with reference TRBV29-1 and TRBJ1-2, the CDR3 gives the full variable domain: SAVISQKPSRDICQRGTSLTIQCQVDSQVTMMFWYRQQPGQSLTLIATANQGSEATYESGFVIDKFPISRPNLTFSTLTVSNMSPEDSSIYLCSALEGHYGYTFGSGTRLTVV.

CDR3 DNA: TGTGCCAGCAGTCGCATCGGGGACAATGAGCAGTTCTTC. The encoded protein is CASSRIGDNEQFF. The chain uses TRBV12-3 or TRBV12-4 and TRBJ2-1, with a tentative D call TRBD2 (5 bases). This CDR3 comprises 13 residues. The ends were cut back, 5 bases at V and 5 bases at J, with 10 bases in the middle.

The chain uses TRBV7-2 and TRBJ1-5; weak D call: TRBD1 (5 bases). The ends were cut back, 1 base at V and 4 bases at J, with 11 bases in the middle. The CDR3 runs 15 residues. CDR1 SGHTA and CDR2 FQGNSA come from the germline V gene. In DNA, the CDR3 is TGTGCCAGCAGCTTAGACAGGTCGCTAAATCAGCCCCAGCATTTT. Its translation: CASSLDRSLNQPQHF. Combining the CDR3 with reference TRBV7-2 and TRBJ1-5 gives the whole variable domain GAGVSQSPSNKVTEKGKDVELRCDPISGHTALYWYRQSLGQGLEFLIYFQGNSAPDKSGLPSDRFSAERTGGSVSTLTIQRTQQEDSAVYLCASSLDRSLNQPQHFGDGTRLSIL.

The V call is TRBV11-3, the J call TRBJ1-4; D is possibly TRBD1 (5 bases). Germline V gives CDR1 SGHNT, CDR2 YENEEA. The length of the CDR3 is 19 residues. Trimming removed 5 bases at V and 4 bases at J, with 26 bases between. For the CDR3, the DNA is TGTGCCAGCAGCGGCAGGAGGGGCCGAGGATTAGGTGATAATGAAAAACTGTTTTTT. This translates into CASSGRRGRGLGDNEKLFF.

The V and J genes are TRBV3-1 (or the pseudogene TRBV3-2) and TRBJ2-7; TRBD1 is a possible D gene (7 bases). V lost 2 bases and J 5 bases, leaving 13 bases between the germline ends. The CDR3 is 14 amino acids. CDR1 is LGHDT, CDR2 YNNKEL, per germline (reference sequence). DNA for the CDR3: TGTGCCAGCAGCCAATCAGGGGGACTGAACGAGCAGTACTTC. It specifies CASSQSGGLNEQYF.

This chain uses TRBV27 with TRBJ1-2; no reliable D call. CDR3 length: 14 amino acids. Trimming took off 6 bases at V and 2 bases at J, with 13 bases between the two ends. Germline V gene sequence: CDR1 MNHEY, CDR2 SMNVEV (reference sequence). This CDR3 reads CASRPLGSNYGYTF. CDR3 nucleotide sequence: TGTGCCAGCAGACCGTTAGGATCAAACTATGGCTACACCTTC.

This chain uses TRBV12-3 or TRBV12-4 with TRBJ1-1; 8 nucleotides match TRBD1. Losses at the gene ends were 6 bases for V and 4 bases for J; bases not matched to a gene: 4. This CDR3 spans 13 amino acids. The CDR3 region is CASSRTGLTEAFF. The DNA of the CDR3 is TGTGCCAGCAGCCGGACAGGGCTCACTGAAGCTTTCTTT.

This clone was counted a single time. The rearrangement uses TRBV5-1 and TRBJ2-3, with 8 bases matching TRBD1. The V segment lost 1 base and the J segment 8 bases; nucleotides outside the gene matches: 12. The germline CDR1 and CDR2 sequences are SGHRS and YFSETQ. There are 16 residues in the CDR3. CDR3 loop: CASSLSGGSEIGTQYF. The CDR3 coding sequence is TGCGCCAGCAGCTTGTCAGGGGGCTCTGAAATCGGTACGCAGTATTTT. Full variable domain (remainder filled in from reference TRBV5-1 and TRBJ2-3): KAGVTQTPRYLIKTRGQQVTLSCSPISGHRSVSWYQQTPGQGLQFLFEYFSETQRNKGNFPGRFSGRQFSNSRSEMNVSTLELGDSALYLCASSLSGGSEIGTQYFGPGTRLTVL.

This chain connects TRBV27 to TRBJ2-3; 9 bases fit TRBD2. V gave up 2 bases and J gave up 5 bases; unmatched junction bases: 2. This CDR3 is built from 14 residues. CDR1 and CDR2 (germline): MNHEY, SMNVEV (reference sequence). The CDR3 reads CASSLVLAGDTQYF. The DNA of the CDR3 is TGTGCCAGCAGTTTAGTACTAGCGGGAGATACGCAGTATTTT.

The chain links TRBV4-1 to TRBJ1-1, with 8 bases fitting TRBD1. In germline, CDR1 is MGHRA, CDR2 YSYEKL. CDR3 size: 15 residues. Trimming cost V 7 bases and J 5 bases; bases outside gene matches: 12. The CDR3 DNA sequence: TGCGCCAGCATGGGGACAGGAACACTTCGGACTGAAGCTTTCTTT. Protein sequence: CASMGTGTLRTEAFF.

The sample holds a few counts of this clone. The rearrangement links TRBV23-1 to TRBJ2-7; D unclear. TRBV23-1 carries the ORF label, with uncertain function. Trimming pared 7 bases from V and 7 bases from J, leaving 20 bases between. The CDR3 extends over 14 amino acids. The CDR3 reads CASNFDGGSWEQYV. The CDR3 DNA is TGCGCCAGCAACTTCGACGGTGGGTCTTGGGAGCAGTACGTC.

Only one count was recorded for this clone. The V and J genes are TRBV5-1 and TRBJ2-1; 7 nucleotides align to TRBD1. Germline assignment: CDR1 SGHRS and CDR2 YFSETQ. The CDR3 has 15 residues. V lost 4 bases to trimming and J lost 8 bases; unmatched junction nucleotides: 12. In nucleotides, the CDR3 is TGCGCCAGCAGCCCCCAGACAGGGCGAAGCGATGAGCAGTTCTTC. Translating gives CASSPQTGRSDEQFF.

This clone was seen only a few times. The rearrangement links TRBV5-6 to TRBJ1-5; 7 bases agree with TRBD1. V gave up 4 bases and J gave up 0 bases; unmatched junction bases: 10. CDR1 is SGHDT and CDR2 is YYEEEE in the germline V gene. CDR3 size: 17 residues. As DNA, the CDR3 is TGTGCCAGCAGCCAGGGACAGAAGTATTATAGCAATCAGCCCCAGCATTTT. Translated: CASSQGQKYYSNQPQHF. Variable domain in full (rest from reference TRBV5-6 and TRBJ1-5): DAGVTQSPTHLIKTRGQQVTLRCSPKSGHDTVSWYQQALGQGPQFIFQYYEEEERQRGNFPDRFSGHQFPNYSSELNVNALLLGDSALYLCASSQGQKYYSNQPQHFGDGTRLSIL.

The CDR3 DNA follows: TGTGCCAGCAGTGGGCAAGGGACAGGCAATCAGCCCCAGCATTTT. Protein: CASSGQGTGNQPQHF. The chain joins TRBV2 to TRBJ1-5; 7 bases are shared with TRBD1. The V segment lost 4 bases and the J segment 2 bases; nucleotides outside the gene matches: 5. In germline, CDR1 is SNHLY, CDR2 FYNNEI. The CDR3 totals 15 residues.

This clone has just a few counts. The genes are TRBV7-2 and TRBJ1-1, with TRBD1 matching 9 bases. Germline loops: CDR1 SGHTA, CDR2 FQGNSA. CDR3 length: 12 residues. V shed 5 bases, J shed 11 bases, and the junction held 6 bases outside the gene matches. The CDR3, as DNA: TGTGCCAGCAGCCGTAACAGGGGGCCTGCTTTCTTT. Its translation: CASSRNRGPAFF. The whole variable domain, filled in from reference TRBV7-2 and TRBJ1-1, reads GAGVSQSPSNKVTEKGKDVELRCDPISGHTALYWYRQSLGQGLEFLIYFQGNSAPDKSGLPSDRFSAERTGGSVSTLTIQRTQQEDSAVYLCASSRNRGPAFFGQGTRLTVV.

The chain recombines TRBV5-8 with TRBJ2-2, with TRBD2 matching 9 bases. Germline V gives CDR1 SGHTS, CDR2 YDEGEE. The V and J ends lost 7 bases and 0 bases, in that order; junction bases with no gene match: 7. The CDR3 contains 16 residues. The CDR3 region has the DNA TGTGCCAGCTTTCCGACTAGCGGAGCGAACACCGGGGAGCTGTTTTTT. Translating it yields CASFPTSGANTGELFF.

The V gene is TRBV21-1, the J gene TRBJ2-3; the table names TRBD2, a call not compared with the DNA. TRBV21-1 is assigned pseudogene status. The CDR3 extends over 19 amino acids. CDR3 loop: CASSKVWGTSSAPADTQYF. CDR3 DNA sequence: TGTGCCAGCAGCAAAGTGTGGGGGACTAGCTCGGCCCCAGCGGATACGCAGTATTTT.

The chain is built from TRBV28 and TRBJ1-1; 7 positions match TRBD1. Trimming cost V 4 bases and J 0 bases; bases outside gene matches: 2. Germline CDR1 reads MDHEN; CDR2 reads SYDVKM. CDR3 length: 14 residues. CDR3 region: CASSSTGLNTEAFF. Written as DNA, the CDR3 is TGTGCCAGCAGTTCGACAGGGCTGAACACTGAAGCTTTCTTT.

J is TRBJ1-2 and V is TRBV19; TRBD1 aligns across 12 bases. The junction had 9 bases not matched to a gene; V was cut back by 8 bases and J by 8 bases. Germline-derived CDR1 and CDR2 are LNHDA and SQIVND (reference sequence). The CDR3 length is 14 residues. CDR3 bases: TGTGCCAGTGAGAGGGACAGGGGGCGAAGCGGCTACACCTTC. The encoded protein is CASERDRGRSGYTF. Based on the CDR3 plus reference TRBV19 and TRBJ1-2, the full variable domain is DGGITQSPKYLFRKEGQNVTLSCEQNLNHDAMYWYRQDPGQGLRLIYYSQIVNDFQKGDIAEGYSVSREKKESFPLTVTSAQKNPTAFYLCASERDRGRSGYTFGSGTRLTVV.

J is TRBJ2-5 and V is TRBV6-5; 9 bases align to TRBD1. This CDR3 region has 14 residues. Germline values: CDR1 MNHEY, CDR2 SVGAGI. V was clipped by 6 bases and J by 5 bases; unmatched bases: 7. The CDR3 region is CASRPTGGRETQYF. Here the CDR3 DNA reads TGTGCCAGCAGACCCACAGGGGGCAGGGAGACCCAGTACTTC.

The chain has TRBV9 and TRBJ1-2; TRBD1 matches at 12 bases. Looked up from germline, CDR1 is SGDLS and CDR2 is YYNGEE. This CDR3 comprises 15 residues. The trim removed 4 bases at V and 8 bases at J, leaving 9 bases unmatched. The CDR3 protein is CASSPEGDRGQGYTF. CDR3 DNA: TGTGCCAGCAGCCCTGAAGGGGACAGGGGGCAAGGCTACACCTTC.

The chain combines TRBV27 with TRBJ2-2, with TRBD1 as a possible D gene (6 bases). The CDR3 is 16 residues long. Germline V gene lookup returns CDR1 MNHEY and CDR2 SMNVEV (reference sequence). V lost 3 bases and J lost 2, with 13 bases in between. As DNA, the CDR3 is TGTGCCAGCAGTTTTTACAGGGCGTCCAACACCGGGGAGCTGTTTTTT. Amino acid sequence: CASSFYRASNTGELFF.

This clone was picked up one time. In the same sample, other DNA sequences code for this CDR3. The V gene is TRBV10-2, the J gene TRBJ1-2, with 8 bases aligning to TRBD1. Trimming cost V 4 bases and J 8 bases; bases outside gene matches: 9. Germline lookup yields CDR1 WSHSY and CDR2 SAAADI. There are 14 residues in the CDR3. CDR3 in amino acids: CASSGGQGSVGYTF. In DNA, the CDR3 is TGCGCCAGCAGTGGAGGACAGGGATCGGTGGGCTACACCTTC.

V gene TRBV5-4 combines with J gene TRBJ2-1, with D hard to call. CDR1 and CDR2 from the germline V gene are SGHNT and YYREEE (reference sequence). V dropped 3 bases and J dropped 4 bases, with 11 bases sitting between them. The CDR3 totals 14 residues. Here the CDR3 reads CASSSAGLYNEQFF. Written as DNA, the CDR3 is TGTGCCAGCAGCTCGGCCGGCCTATACAATGAGCAGTTCTTC.

V is TRBV7-3 and J is TRBJ1-1; 7 nucleotides match TRBD1. V was pared by 5 bases and J by 1 base, with 7 bases of the junction left unmatched. This CDR3 is 15 amino acids long. From germline, CDR1 is SGHTA and CDR2 FQGTGA. The CDR3 DNA is TGTGCCAGCAGCCTAATGGGGACAGCGAACACTGAAGCTTTCTTT. The encoded protein is CASSLMGTANTEAFF.

V is TRBV6-5 and J is TRBJ2-2, with D possibly matching TRBD1 (6 bases). Germline assignment: CDR1 MNHEY and CDR2 SVGAGI. The V and J ends lost 6 bases and 6 bases respectively, with 14 bases between them. The CDR3 length is 14 residues. The CDR3 coding sequence is TGTGCCAGCAGCTCCACAGGGTACGCCGGGGAGCTGTTTTTT. Residues: CASSSTGYAGELFF.